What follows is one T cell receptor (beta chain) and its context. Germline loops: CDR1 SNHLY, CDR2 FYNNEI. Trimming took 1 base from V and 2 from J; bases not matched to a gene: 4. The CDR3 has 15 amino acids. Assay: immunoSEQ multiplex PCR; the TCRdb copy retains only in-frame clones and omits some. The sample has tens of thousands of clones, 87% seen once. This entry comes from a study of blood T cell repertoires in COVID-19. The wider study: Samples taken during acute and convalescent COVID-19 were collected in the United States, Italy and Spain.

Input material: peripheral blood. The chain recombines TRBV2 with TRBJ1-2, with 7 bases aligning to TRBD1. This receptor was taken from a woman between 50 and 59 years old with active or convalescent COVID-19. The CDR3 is CASSEGDSGNYGYTF. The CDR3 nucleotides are TGTGCCAGCAGTGAAGGGGACAGTGGGAACTATGGCTACACCTTC. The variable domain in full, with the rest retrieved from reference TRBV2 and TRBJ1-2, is EPEVTQTPSHQVTQMGQEVILRCVPISNHLYFYWYRQILGQKVEFLVSFYNNEISEKSEIFDDQFSVERPDGSNFTLKIRSTKLEDSAMYFCASSEGDSGNYGYTFGSGTRLTVV.